These 22 T cell receptor beta chains originate from one sample sequenced in a study of blood T cell repertoires in COVID-19. The protocol was immunoSEQ multiplex PCR, while the TCRdb copy is restricted to in-frame clones and leaves out a portion. The table lists tens of thousands of clones, roughly 77% of them singletons. The source material was peripheral blood. The receptor source for this set is a woman in her sixties or seventies with COVID-19, enrolled during active disease.

The chain combines TRBV6-5 with TRBJ2-7, with 10 positions matching TRBD2. The CDR3 consists of 14 residues. J was trimmed by 4 bases and V by 5 bases; bases with no gene match: 5. CDR1 is MNHEY and CDR2 is SVGAGI in the germline V gene. This CDR3 is CASSPSGGVYEQYF. The DNA of the CDR3 is TGTGCCAGCAGTCCCAGCGGGGGGGTTTACGAGCAGTACTTC.

The V call is TRBV3-1 (or the pseudogene TRBV3-2), the J call TRBJ2-1, with 9 positions matching TRBD1. Germline V gene lookup returns CDR1 LGHDT and CDR2 YNNKEL (reference sequence). After removal of 7 bases from V and 12 bases from J, the junction contained 16 bases not matched to a gene. There are 15 residues in the CDR3. In DNA form, the CDR3 reads TGTGCCAGCACCGGGGCGGGTACAGGGGGCGATAGGCAGTTCTTC. Translation gives CASTGAGTGGDRQFF.

The rearrangement joins TRBV7-3 to TRBJ1-1; a weak D match, TRBD1 (6 bases). The CDR3 has 13 residues. V gave up 5 bases and J gave up 6 bases, with 13 bases separating them. Germline lookup yields CDR1 SGHTA and CDR2 FQGTGA. The CDR3 loop is CASSQDRHAEAFF. The CDR3 nucleotides read TGTGCCAGCAGCCAGGACAGACATGCTGAAGCTTTCTTT.

This clone was detected once. The chain uses TRBV2 and TRBJ2-1, with D uncertain. The germline V gene has CDR1 SNHLY and CDR2 FYNNEI. This CDR3 comprises 14 residues. V lost 10 bases, J lost 4 bases, and 17 bases lay in between. Here the CDR3 reads CATDTFIEYNEQFF. The DNA for the CDR3 is TGTGCCACAGACACCTTCATAGAATACAATGAGCAGTTCTTC.

The V and J genes are TRBV14 and TRBJ2-7, with D possibly matching TRBD2 (6 bases). Trimming took off 3 bases at V and 7 bases at J, with 10 bases between the two ends. The length of the CDR3 is 12 residues. Germline loops: CDR1 SGHDN, CDR2 FVKESK. CDR3 DNA: TGTGCCAGCAGCCATGGGAGCGGGGAGCAGTACTTC. Translated, it gives CASSHGSGEQYF.

The DNA for the CDR3 is TGTGCCAGCAGTCAAAGGGTAGGGGGAAACCAGTTCTTC. Translated, it gives CASSQRVGGNQFF. V usage is TRBV11-2 and J usage is TRBJ2-1; a weak D match, TRBD1 (6 bases). Trimming left V 6 bases short and J 13 bases short, with 19 bases between. Germline loops: CDR1 SGHAT, CDR2 FQNNGV. The CDR3 consists of 13 residues.

The chain couples TRBV5-6 to TRBJ1-2, with D possibly TRBD1 on 5 matching bases. CDR1 and CDR2 from the germline V gene are SGHDT and YYEEEE. CDR3 length: 16 residues. The germline V and J ends were trimmed by 3 bases and 1 base, with 16 bases remaining between them. The CDR3 sequence is CASSSRGRRFNYGYTF. CDR3 DNA sequence: TGTGCCAGCAGCTCCCGGGGGAGGAGGTTTAACTATGGCTACACCTTC.

The chain employs TRBV24-1 and TRBJ2-1, with 10 bases lining up with TRBD2. Germline CDR1 and CDR2: KGHDR and SFDVKD. With 2 bases clipped from V and 2 bases from J, the junction kept 8 bases outside the gene matches. The CDR3 spans 18 residues. The CDR3 DNA is TGTGCCACCAGTGATTCACTCAAGCGGGAGGGAGCCTACAATGAGCAGTTCTTC. Translated, it gives CATSDSLKREGAYNEQFF.

The rearrangement uses TRBV5-4 and TRBJ1-6; D is perhaps TRBD1 (5 bases). V lost 0 bases and J lost 1, with 8 bases in between. This CDR3 is 16 amino acids long. The germline CDR1 and CDR2 sequences are SGHNT and YYREEE (reference sequence). The CDR3 nucleotides read TGTGCCAGCAGCTTGGAAAAGGGGTCCTATAATTCACCCCTCCACTTT. Translation: CASSLEKGSYNSPLHF. Full variable domain (remainder filled in from reference TRBV5-4 and TRBJ1-6): ETGVTQSPTHLIKTRGQQVTLRCSSQSGHNTVSWYQQALGQGPQFIFQYYREEENGRGNFPPRFSGLQFPNYSSELNVNALELDDSALYLCASSLEKGSYNSPLHFGNGTRLTVT.

The CDR3 DNA reads TGTGCCAGCAGGGGTGGGAGCTCCTATAATTCACCCCTCCACTTT. Translating gives CASRGGSSYNSPLHF. The chain uses TRBV6-5 and TRBJ1-6; D gene unclear. The CDR3 is made up of 15 amino acids. Per the germline V gene, CDR1 is MNHEY and CDR2 is SVGAGI. Between the trimmed V and J ends, which lost 6 bases and 0 bases, there was a span of 9 bases.

This rearrangement joins TRBV19 to TRBJ2-3; 12 bases align to TRBD1. This CDR3 contains 14 residues. Trimming at V came to 8 bases and at J to 10 bases, leaving 10 bases not matched to a gene. The germline V gene encodes CDR1 LNHDA and CDR2 SQIVND (reference sequence). CDR3 in amino acids: CASAGQGASPPQYF. CDR3 coding DNA: TGTGCCAGTGCGGGACAGGGGGCAAGTCCGCCGCAGTATTTT. The full variable domain, in which reference TRBV19 and TRBJ2-3 provide the parts outside the CDR3, is DGGITQSPKYLFRKEGQNVTLSCEQNLNHDAMYWYRQDPGQGLRLIYYSQIVNDFQKGDIAEGYSVSREKKESFPLTVTSAQKNPTAFYLCASAGQGASPPQYFGPGTRLTVL.

This clone was detected only once. This sequence joins TRBV6-5 and TRBJ2-1, with D perhaps matching TRBD1 (6 bases). From germline, CDR1 is MNHEY and CDR2 SVGAGI. The ends were cut back, 7 bases at V and 7 bases at J, with 14 bases in the middle. The CDR3 contains 13 residues. CDR3: CASTQLGGNEQFF. The CDR3, as DNA: TGTGCCAGCACCCAGTTAGGGGGAAATGAGCAGTTCTTC.

The J gene is TRBJ2-1, the V gene TRBV10-1; no clear D gene. V was cut by 8 bases and J by 2 bases, with 4 bases left in between. This CDR3 contains 11 residues. Germline assignment: CDR1 WNHNN and CDR2 SYGVQD (reference sequence). Written as DNA, the CDR3 is TGCGCCAGCCACACCTACAATGAGCAGTTCTTC. Protein product: CASHTYNEQFF.

This clone was picked up one time. This chain joins TRBV19 and TRBJ2-4; the match to TRBD2 covers 7 bases. From germline, CDR1 is LNHDA and CDR2 SQIVND (reference sequence). The junction had 11 bases not matched to a gene; V was cut back by 5 bases and J by 7 bases. The CDR3 consists of 15 residues. CDR3 in amino acids: CASSGWGGEGNIQYF. The CDR3 nucleotides read TGTGCCAGTAGTGGTTGGGGGGGAGAAGGGAACATTCAGTACTTC.

This rearrangement joins TRBV5-4 to TRBJ2-3; 9 nucleotides line up with TRBD1. The length of the CDR3 is 15 residues. The V gene's germline CDR1 is SGHNT and CDR2 YYREEE (reference sequence). J lost 4 bases, V lost 3 bases, and 6 bases had no gene match. In DNA, the CDR3 is TGTGCCAGCAGCTACAGGGGGCGCGTGGCAGATACGCAGTATTTT. Protein product: CASSYRGRVADTQYF.

This clone was seen a single time. This rearrangement joins TRBV10-3 to TRBJ1-2; TRBD1 agrees at 8 bases. CDR3 length: 15 amino acids. Germline lookup yields CDR1 ENHRY and CDR2 SYGVKD. J lost 2 bases, V lost 0 bases, and 2 bases had no gene match. CDR3 bases: TGTGCCATCAGTGAGTCGACAGGGGCCAACTATGGCTACACCTTC. This codes for CAISESTGANYGYTF.

This clone came up once. The chain uses TRBV7-8 and TRBJ2-7; weak D call: TRBD1 (6 bases). Per the germline V gene, CDR1 is SGHVS and CDR2 is FQNEAQ. The CDR3 sequence is 14 residues long. V was pared by 4 bases and J by 5 bases, with 15 bases between. As DNA, the CDR3 is TGTGCCAGCAGCTCGCCCCTACAGGGAGACGAGCAGTACGTC. Amino acid sequence: CASSSPLQGDEQYV.

This clone was observed a few times. This chain links TRBV10-3 with TRBJ2-3, with D perhaps TRBD2 (5 bases). The germline V gene encodes CDR1 ENHRY and CDR2 SYGVKD. The CDR3 loop spans 12 amino acids. Trimming shortened V by 2 bases and J by 6 bases, and 6 bases separated the two germline ends. This chain's CDR3 is CAISEQRDTQYF. DNA for the CDR3: TGTGCCATCAGTGAGCAGCGGGATACGCAGTATTTT.

The V call is TRBV24-1, the J call TRBJ1-2, with D unclear. The CDR3 has 12 amino acids. CDR1 is KGHDR and CDR2 is SFDVKD in the germline V gene. The germline V and J ends were trimmed by 4 bases and 8 bases, with 10 bases remaining between them. Here the CDR3 DNA reads TGTGCCACCAGTGACTTACGGGAGGGCTACACCTTC. Protein product: CATSDLREGYTF.

In its sample, this clone was seen a few times. This chain uses TRBV2 with TRBJ1-2; D is perhaps TRBD1 (5 bases). This CDR3 is built from 14 residues. CDR1 is SNHLY, CDR2 FYNNEI, per germline. Between the trimmed V and J ends, which lost 8 bases and 1 base, there was a span of 14 bases. CDR3 sequence: CASGGGPHNYGYTF. The DNA for the CDR3 is TGTGCCAGCGGGGGGGGACCCCATAACTATGGCTACACCTTC.

The gene calls are TRBV19 and TRBJ1-2; D not resolved. The V end lost 5 bases, the J end lost 5 bases, and 15 bases lay between the germline ends. CDR1 and CDR2 (germline): LNHDA, SQIVND (reference sequence). The CDR3 runs to 14 residues. The CDR3 DNA follows: TGTGCCAGTAGTGCCGCCGTAGGAGGGTATGGCTACACCTTC. Protein sequence: CASSAAVGGYGYTF.

The genes are TRBV9 and TRBJ2-2; 9 bases agree with TRBD1. Germline CDR1 SGDLS, CDR2 YYNGEE. The junction had 8 bases not matched to a gene; V was cut back by 4 bases and J by 4 bases. The CDR3 is made up of 16 amino acids. CDR3 protein: CASSPRDRVATGELFF. CDR3 sequence (DNA): TGTGCCAGCAGCCCGCGGGACAGGGTGGCCACCGGGGAGCTGTTTTTT.